A selection of T cell receptor beta chains follows, all from one sample in a study of graft-versus-host responses after intestinal transplantation. No antigens are known for them. Measured with immunoSEQ multiplex PCR; TCRdb has only the in-frame clones, and not every one. The data show 20,000 to 25,000 clones, roughly four fifths seen once. The material sequenced was unstimulated CD8+ T cells sorted from spleen or lymph node cells, taken before transplant. Source of these receptors: a human donor who was the organ donor for an intestinal transplant. The CDR3 runs from the conserved cysteine through the conserved F or W. D genes are given only for firm matches. Clone size, where shown, is once, few, many, or a class for clones that have expanded.

d_call: TRBD1
j_call: TRBJ2-7
clone_size: once
v_call: TRBV7-9
cdr3_aa: CASSLVAGGEYEQYF
cdr3_nt: TGTGCCAGCAGCTTAGTGGCAGGGGGCGAATACGAGCAGTACTTC

d_call: NA
j_call: TRBJ1-1
clone_size: NA
v_call: TRBV7-8
cdr3_aa: CASSSRGDEAFF
cdr3_nt: TGTGCCAGCAGCTCCCGGGGGGATGAAGCTTTCTTT

d_call: TRBD2
j_call: TRBJ2-1
clone_size: few
v_call: TRBV27
cdr3_aa: CASSLSVAGGYNEQFF
cdr3_nt: TGTGCCAGCAGTTTATCAGTAGCGGGGGGTTACAATGAGCAGTTCTTC

d_call: NA
j_call: TRBJ2-7
clone_size: NA
v_call: TRBV6-1
cdr3_aa: CAVRGGGDEQYF
cdr3_nt: TGTGCCGTTAGAGGGGGGGGCGACGAGCAGTACTTC

d_call: NA
j_call: TRBJ1-3
clone_size: NA
v_call: TRBV27
cdr3_aa: CASSLSRAGNTIYF
cdr3_nt: TGTGCCAGCAGTTTATCCAGGGCTGGAAACACCATATATTTT

d_call: NA
j_call: TRBJ1-2
clone_size: NA
v_call: TRBV5-6
cdr3_aa: CASSLQGGYTF
cdr3_nt: TGTGCCAGCAGCTTACAGGGTGGCTACACCTTC

d_call: NA
j_call: TRBJ2-1
clone_size: few
v_call: TRBV6-1
cdr3_aa: CASSEWGGGGNEQFF
cdr3_nt: TGTGCCAGCAGTGAATGGGGGGGAGGGGGAAATGAGCAGTTCTTC

d_call: NA
j_call: TRBJ2-5
clone_size: NA
v_call: TRBV4-1
cdr3_aa: CASSSYLGGEETQYF
cdr3_nt: TGCGCCAGCAGCTCTTATCTTGGCGGGGAAGAGACCCAGTACTTC

d_call: TRBD1
j_call: TRBJ1-2
clone_size: NA
v_call: TRBV5-6
cdr3_aa: CASSPDREGYGYTF
cdr3_nt: TGTGCCAGCAGCCCCGACAGGGAGGGTTATGGCTACACCTTC

d_call: NA
j_call: TRBJ2-2
clone_size: NA
v_call: TRBV10-1
cdr3_aa: CASSEFRGNTGELFF
cdr3_nt: TGCGCCAGCAGTGAATTTAGGGGGAACACCGGGGAGCTGTTTTTT

d_call: NA
j_call: TRBJ2-1
clone_size: once
v_call: TRBV4-1
cdr3_aa: CASSQSDIYNEQFF
cdr3_nt: TGCGCCAGCAGCCAATCCGACATTTACAATGAGCAGTTCTTC

d_call: TRBD1
j_call: TRBJ1-3
clone_size: NA
v_call: TRBV27
cdr3_aa: CASSPDRSSGNTIYF
cdr3_nt: TGTGCCAGCAGTCCGGACAGGTCATCTGGAAACACCATATATTTT

d_call: NA
j_call: TRBJ1-1
clone_size: NA
v_call: TRBV7-9
cdr3_aa: CASSLEGGRTEAFF
cdr3_nt: TGTGCCAGCAGCTTAGAAGGGGGGCGGACTGAAGCTTTCTTT

d_call: NA
j_call: TRBJ2-7
clone_size: NA
v_call: TRBV11-2
cdr3_aa: CASSPPRQGTSYEQYF
cdr3_nt: TGTGCCAGCAGCCCCCCGAGGCAGGGAACTTCCTACGAGCAGTACTTC

d_call: NA
j_call: TRBJ1-2
clone_size: NA
v_call: TRBV7-9
cdr3_aa: CASSFSGPGTFF
cdr3_nt: TGTGCCAGCAGTTTCTCCGGCCCGGGGACTTTCTTC

d_call: NA
j_call: TRBJ2-1
clone_size: NA
v_call: TRBV21-1
cdr3_aa: CASSKEIVTGNEQFF
cdr3_nt: TGTGCCAGCAGCAAAGAGATTGTGACAGGCAATGAGCAGTTCTTC

d_call: TRBD2
j_call: TRBJ2-1
clone_size: NA
v_call: TRBV19
cdr3_aa: CASSPIAGGLYNEQFF
cdr3_nt: TGTGCCAGTAGCCCTATAGCGGGGGGCTTGTACAATGAGCAGTTCTTC

d_call: NA
j_call: TRBJ2-3
clone_size: NA
v_call: TRBV29-1
cdr3_aa: CSVEDLRSTSTDTQYF
cdr3_nt: TGCAGCGTTGAAGATCTAAGGTCTACTAGCACAGATACGCAGTATTTT

d_call: NA
j_call: TRBJ1-5
clone_size: NA
v_call: TRBV2
cdr3_aa: CASRSKQNQPQHF
cdr3_nt: TGTGCCAGCAGATCCAAACAAAATCAGCCCCAGCATTTT

d_call: NA
j_call: TRBJ1-5
clone_size: NA
v_call: TRBV27
cdr3_aa: CASSFSGYNQPQHF
cdr3_nt: TGTGCCAGCAGTTTTTCAGGGTACAATCAGCCCCAGCATTTT

d_call: NA
j_call: TRBJ2-2
clone_size: NA
v_call: TRBV2
cdr3_aa: CASTVLGPNTGELFF
cdr3_nt: TGTGCCAGCACTGTACTAGGCCCGAACACCGGGGAGCTGTTTTTT

d_call: TRBD2
j_call: TRBJ2-1
clone_size: NA
v_call: TRBV12-5
cdr3_aa: CASGPVVGRARYNEQFF
cdr3_nt: TGTGCTAGTGGTCCCGTTGTTGGGAGGGCCAGATACAATGAGCAGTTCTTC

d_call: NA
j_call: TRBJ2-3
clone_size: NA
v_call: TRBV11-2
cdr3_aa: CASNQGRETDTQYF
cdr3_nt: TGTGCCAGCAACCAGGGCAGGGAGACAGATACGCAGTATTTT

d_call: NA
j_call: TRBJ1-6
clone_size: once
v_call: TRBV7-6
cdr3_aa: CASSLEPGVILHF
cdr3_nt: TGTGCCAGCAGCTTAGAACCAGGGGTTATCCTCCACTTT